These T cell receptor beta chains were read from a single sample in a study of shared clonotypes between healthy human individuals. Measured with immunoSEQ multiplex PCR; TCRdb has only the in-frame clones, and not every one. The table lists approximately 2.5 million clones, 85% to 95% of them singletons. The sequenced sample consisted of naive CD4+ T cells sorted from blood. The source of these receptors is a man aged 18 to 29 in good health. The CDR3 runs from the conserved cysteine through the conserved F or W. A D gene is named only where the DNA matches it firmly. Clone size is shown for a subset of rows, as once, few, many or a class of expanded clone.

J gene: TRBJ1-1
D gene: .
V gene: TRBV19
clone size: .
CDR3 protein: CASNPGRGLTEAFF
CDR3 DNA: TGTGCCAGTAACCCAGGTAGAGGGCTCACTGAAGCTTTCTTT

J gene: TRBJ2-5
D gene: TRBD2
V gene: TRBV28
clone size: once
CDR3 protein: CASSLPSGGLGETQYF
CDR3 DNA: TGTGCCAGCAGCCTTCCTAGCGGGGGGCTCGGTGAGACCCAGTACTTC

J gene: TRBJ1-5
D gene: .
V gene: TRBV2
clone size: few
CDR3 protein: CASSEGSGQPQHF
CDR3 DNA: TGTGCCAGCAGTGAAGGAAGCGGTCAGCCCCAGCATTTT

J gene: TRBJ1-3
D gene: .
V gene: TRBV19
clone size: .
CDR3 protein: CASSIGLLGNTIYF
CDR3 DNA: TGTGCCAGTAGTATTGGACTATTGGGAAACACCATATATTTT

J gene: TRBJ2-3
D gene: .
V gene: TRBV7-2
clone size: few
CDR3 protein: CASSPPSTDTQYF
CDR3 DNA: TGTGCCAGCAGCCCCCCTAGCACAGATACGCAGTATTTT

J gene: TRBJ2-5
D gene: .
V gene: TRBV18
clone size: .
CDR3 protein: CASSRAGETQYF
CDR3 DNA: TGTGCCAGCTCACGCGCCGGGGAGACCCAGTACTTC

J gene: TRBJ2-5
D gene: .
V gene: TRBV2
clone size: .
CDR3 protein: CASRDSALGLYF
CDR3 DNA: TGTGCCAGCAGAGACTCGGCGTTGGGGCTGTACTTC

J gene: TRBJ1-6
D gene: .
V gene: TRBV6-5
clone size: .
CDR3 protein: CASSSTTIGSPLHF
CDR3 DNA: TGTGCCAGCAGTTCCACGACAATCGGCTCACCCCTCCACTTT

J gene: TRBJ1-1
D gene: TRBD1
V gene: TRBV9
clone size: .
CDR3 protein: CASSVGAGGTMNTEAFF
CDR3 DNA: TGTGCCAGCAGCGTAGGGGCAGGGGGGACCATGAACACTGAAGCTTTCTTT

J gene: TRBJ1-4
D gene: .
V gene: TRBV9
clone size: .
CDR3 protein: CASLTGGIGEKLFF
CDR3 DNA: TGTGCCAGCCTGACCGGAGGGATCGGAGAAAAACTGTTTTTT

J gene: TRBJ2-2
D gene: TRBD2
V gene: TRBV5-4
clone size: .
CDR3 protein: CASSLAKLAGVPGELFF
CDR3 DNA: TGTGCCAGCAGCTTGGCCAAACTAGCGGGCGTGCCCGGGGAGCTGTTTTTT

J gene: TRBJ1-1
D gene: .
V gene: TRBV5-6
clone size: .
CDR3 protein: CASSSPTPNTEAFF
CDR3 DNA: TGTGCCAGCAGCTCTCCGACACCGAACACTGAAGCTTTCTTT

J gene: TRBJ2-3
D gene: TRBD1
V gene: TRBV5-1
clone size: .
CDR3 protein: CASSLAGQGTDTQYF
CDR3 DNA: TGCGCCAGCAGCTTGGCCGGACAGGGCACAGATACGCAGTATTTT

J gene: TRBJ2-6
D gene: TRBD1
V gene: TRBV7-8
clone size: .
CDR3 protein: CASSSWGQGITGANVLTF
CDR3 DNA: TGTGCCAGCAGCTCATGGGGACAGGGGATAACTGGGGCCAACGTCCTGACTTTC

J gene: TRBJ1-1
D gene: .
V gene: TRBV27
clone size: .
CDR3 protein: CASSSGTPATEAFF
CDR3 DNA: TGTGCCAGCAGTTCCGGGACCCCAGCCACTGAAGCTTTCTTT

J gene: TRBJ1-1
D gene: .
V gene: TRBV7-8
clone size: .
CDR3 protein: CASSLQGYAEAFF
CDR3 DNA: TGTGCCAGCAGCTTACAGGGTTACGCTGAAGCTTTCTTT

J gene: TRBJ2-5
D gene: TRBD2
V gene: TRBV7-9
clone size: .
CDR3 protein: CASSLSRGRADETQYF
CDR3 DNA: TGTGCCAGCAGCTTGTCTCGCGGGAGGGCCGATGAGACCCAGTACTTC

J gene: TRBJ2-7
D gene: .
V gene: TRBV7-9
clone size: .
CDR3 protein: CASSLAATDYEQYF
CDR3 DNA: TGTGCCAGCAGCTTAGCGGCGACAGACTACGAGCAGTACTTC

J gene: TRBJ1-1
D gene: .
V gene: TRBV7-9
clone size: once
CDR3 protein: CASSLGETEAFF
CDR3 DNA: TGTGCCAGCAGCTTAGGGGAAACTGAAGCTTTCTTT

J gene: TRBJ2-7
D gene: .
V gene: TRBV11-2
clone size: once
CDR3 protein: CASSSSNWYEQYF
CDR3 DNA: TGTGCCAGCAGCTCGAGTAATTGGTACGAGCAGTACTTC

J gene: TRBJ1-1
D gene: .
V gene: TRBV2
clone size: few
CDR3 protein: CASRNQENTEAFF
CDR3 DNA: TGTGCCAGCAGGAATCAGGAGAACACTGAAGCTTTCTTT

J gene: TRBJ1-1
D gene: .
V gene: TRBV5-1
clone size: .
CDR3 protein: CASSLEGVGTEAFF
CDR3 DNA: TGCGCCAGCAGCTTGGAAGGGGTGGGGACTGAAGCTTTCTTT

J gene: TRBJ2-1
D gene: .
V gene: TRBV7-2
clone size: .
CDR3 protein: CASSLGSVGEQFF
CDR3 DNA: TGTGCCAGCAGCTTAGGGAGCGTAGGGGAGCAGTTCTTC

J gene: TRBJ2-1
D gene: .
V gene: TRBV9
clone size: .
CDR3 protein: CASSVVPQGEQFF
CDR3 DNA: TGTGCCAGCAGCGTTGTCCCTCAGGGTGAGCAGTTCTTC

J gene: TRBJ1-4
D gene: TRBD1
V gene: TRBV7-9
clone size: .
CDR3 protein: CASSLTGQGASGEKLFF
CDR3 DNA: TGTGCCAGCAGCTTGACCGGACAGGGGGCTTCGGGTGAAAAACTGTTTTTT

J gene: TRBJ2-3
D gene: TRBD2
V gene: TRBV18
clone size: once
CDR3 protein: CASSTRLAGGTDTQYF
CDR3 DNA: TGTGCCAGCTCAACGCGACTAGCGGGCGGCACAGATACGCAGTATTTT

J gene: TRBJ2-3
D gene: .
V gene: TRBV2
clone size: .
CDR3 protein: CASSADLLASTDTQYF
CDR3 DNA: TGTGCCAGCAGCGCGGATCTCCTAGCCTCCACAGATACGCAGTATTTT

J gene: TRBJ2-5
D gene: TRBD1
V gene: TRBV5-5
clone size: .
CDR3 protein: CASSLGTGETQYF
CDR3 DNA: TGTGCCAGCAGCCTAGGGACAGGGGAGACCCAGTACTTC

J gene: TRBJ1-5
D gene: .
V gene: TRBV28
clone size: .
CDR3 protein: CASSLQVRGNQPQHF
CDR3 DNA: TGTGCCAGCAGTTTGCAGGTTCGGGGCAATCAGCCCCAGCATTTT

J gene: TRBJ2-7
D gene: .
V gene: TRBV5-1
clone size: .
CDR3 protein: CASSSPGHLNEQYF
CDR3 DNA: TGCGCCAGCAGCTCCCCGGGACATCTCAACGAGCAGTACTTC

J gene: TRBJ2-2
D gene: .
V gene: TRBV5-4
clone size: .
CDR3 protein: CASSLRDLTGELFF
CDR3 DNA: TGTGCCAGCAGCCTCCGGGACCTCACCGGGGAGCTGTTTTTT

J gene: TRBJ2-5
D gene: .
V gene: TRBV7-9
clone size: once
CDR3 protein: CASSTFGGVGETQYF
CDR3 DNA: TGTGCCAGCAGCACCTTCGGGGGAGTGGGCGAGACCCAGTACTTC

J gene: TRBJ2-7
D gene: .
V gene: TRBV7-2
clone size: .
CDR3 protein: CASSLASDWSYEQYF
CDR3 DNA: TGTGCCAGCAGCTTAGCCTCAGACTGGTCCTACGAGCAGTACTTC

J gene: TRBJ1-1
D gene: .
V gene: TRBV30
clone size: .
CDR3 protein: CAWMGTANTEAFF
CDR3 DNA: TGTGCCTGGATGGGGACTGCGAACACTGAAGCTTTCTTT

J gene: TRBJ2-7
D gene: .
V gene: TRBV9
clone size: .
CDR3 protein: CASSLRHDSTYEQYF
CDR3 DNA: TGTGCCAGCAGCCTGCGACACGATAGTACCTACGAGCAGTACTTC

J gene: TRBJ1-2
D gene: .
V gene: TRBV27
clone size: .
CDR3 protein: CASSLLAGGTPYGYTF
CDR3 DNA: TGTGCCAGCAGTTTACTGGCGGGCGGGACCCCCTATGGCTACACCTTC

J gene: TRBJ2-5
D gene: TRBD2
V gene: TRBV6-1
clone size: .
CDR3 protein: CASSGSYIAGFQETQYF
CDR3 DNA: TGTGCCAGCAGTGGGTCCTACATAGCGGGGTTTCAAGAGACCCAGTACTTC

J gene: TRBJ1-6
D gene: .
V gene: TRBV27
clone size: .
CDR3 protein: CASSWWGRDNSPLHF
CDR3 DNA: TGTGCCAGCAGTTGGTGGGGCAGAGATAATTCACCCCTCCACTTT

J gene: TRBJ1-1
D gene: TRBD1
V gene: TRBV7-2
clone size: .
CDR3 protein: CASSRDRGTAAFF
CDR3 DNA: TGTGCCAGCAGCAGGGACAGGGGGACTGCGGCTTTCTTT

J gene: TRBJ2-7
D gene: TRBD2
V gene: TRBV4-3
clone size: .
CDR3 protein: CASSPGLAGTYEQYF
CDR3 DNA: TGCGCCAGCAGCCCCGGGCTAGCGGGAACCTACGAGCAGTACTTC

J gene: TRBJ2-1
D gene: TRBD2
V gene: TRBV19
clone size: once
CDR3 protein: CASSIGTSGERQFF
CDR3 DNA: TGTGCCAGTAGTATTGGGACTAGCGGGGAAAGGCAGTTCTTC

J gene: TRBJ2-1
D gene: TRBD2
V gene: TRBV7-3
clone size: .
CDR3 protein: CASSSPRASGNEQFF
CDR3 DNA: TGTGCCAGCAGCTCCCCCCGGGCTAGCGGAAATGAGCAGTTCTTC

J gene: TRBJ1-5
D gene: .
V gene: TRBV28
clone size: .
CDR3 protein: CASSLSQGNQPQHF
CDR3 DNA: TGTGCCAGCAGTTTATCACAGGGAAATCAGCCCCAGCATTTT

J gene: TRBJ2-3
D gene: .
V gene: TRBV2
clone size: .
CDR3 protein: CASSARGVDTQYF
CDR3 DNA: TGTGCCAGCAGTGCGAGGGGGGTAGATACGCAGTATTTT

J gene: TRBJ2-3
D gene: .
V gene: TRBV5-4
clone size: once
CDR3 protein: CASSGGASTDTQYF
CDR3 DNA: TGTGCCAGCAGCGGGGGCGCTAGCACAGATACGCAGTATTTT

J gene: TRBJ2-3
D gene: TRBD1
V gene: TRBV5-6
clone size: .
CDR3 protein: CASSVTGGVADTQYF
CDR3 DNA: TGTGCCAGCAGCGTAACAGGGGGCGTCGCAGATACGCAGTATTTT

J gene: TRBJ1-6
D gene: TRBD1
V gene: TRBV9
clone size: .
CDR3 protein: CASSVTGASNSPLHF
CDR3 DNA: TGTGCCAGCAGCGTGACAGGGGCAAGTAATTCACCCCTCCACTTT